Below are 26 T cell receptor beta chains sequenced from a single sample in a study of blood T cell repertoires in COVID-19. Produced via immunoSEQ multiplex PCR; TCRdb's table is partial and in-frame only. The profile shows under 300,000 clones, roughly nine tenths of them singletons. The sample consisted of PBMCs or T cells enriched from blood (not recorded which). These receptors were taken from a woman aged 25 to 39 with acute COVID-19.

V is TRBV11-2 and J is TRBJ2-3; TRBD2 is a possible D gene (5 bases). Trimming shortened V by 0 bases and J by 3 bases, and 13 bases separated the two germline ends. Germline CDR1 reads SGHAT; CDR2 reads FQNNGV. The CDR3 has 16 amino acids. The CDR3 DNA reads TGTGCCAGCAGCTTAGACCCCCCCAGGACTACAGATACGCAGTATTTT. Translating gives CASSLDPPRTTDTQYF.

This clone was recorded only once. V is TRBV4-1 and J is TRBJ2-5; a weak D match, TRBD2 (6 bases). CDR1 is MGHRA and CDR2 is YSYEKL in the germline V gene. The V and J ends lost 0 bases and 7 bases respectively, with 12 bases between them. The CDR3 loop spans 14 amino acids. DNA of the CDR3: TGCGCCAGCAGCCAAGACGCCCCCGGGAGGACCCAGTACTTC. Translated: CASSQDAPGRTQYF.

The chain links TRBV29-1 to TRBJ1-1, with TRBD1 identical over 7 bases. Germline CDR1 is SQVTM and CDR2 is ANQGSEA. After removal of 3 bases from V and 0 bases from J, the junction contained 16 bases not matched to a gene. The CDR3 contains 18 residues. Here the CDR3 reads CSVDKPGTDIWMNTEAFF. The CDR3 coding sequence is TGCAGCGTTGACAAACCCGGGACAGACATTTGGATGAACACTGAAGCTTTCTTT.

The rearrangement links TRBV5-1 to TRBJ1-1; D not resolved. The CDR3 totals 15 residues. V was pared by 0 bases and J by 0 bases, with 9 bases between. From germline, CDR1 is SGHRS and CDR2 YFSETQ. The CDR3 coding sequence is TGCGCCAGCAGCTTGGCTGGAGGGCTGAACACTGAAGCTTTCTTT. Translating gives CASSLAGGLNTEAFF.

The rearrangement links TRBV3-1 (or the pseudogene TRBV3-2) to TRBJ2-3, with 7 nucleotides matching TRBD2. Germline CDR1 reads LGHDT; CDR2 reads YNNKEL (reference sequence). CDR3 length equals 15 residues. J gave up 4 bases and V 1 base, and 5 bases lay outside the gene matches. As DNA, the CDR3 is TGTGCCAGCAGCCAAGGCGGGGGTTTTGCAGATACGCAGTATTTT. This translates into CASSQGGGFADTQYF.

The chain is built from TRBV6-5 and TRBJ2-5, with D tentatively TRBD2 (5 bases). CDR3 length: 12 amino acids. V dropped 2 bases and J dropped 11 bases, with 12 bases sitting between them. The germline CDR1 and CDR2 sequences are MNHEY and SVGAGI. CDR3 sequence reads: CASSYGPSGQYF. CDR3 DNA sequence: TGTGCCAGCAGTTACGGACCCTCGGGACAGTACTTC.

This clone was detected only a few times. Additional DNA sequences in this sample encode the identical CDR3. CDR3 region: CASSRGGYNEQFF. The CDR3 coding sequence is TGTGCCAGCAGTCGAGGGGGCTACAATGAGCAGTTCTTC. The chain couples TRBV25-1 to TRBJ2-1, with a possible D match to TRBD1 (6 bases). The V and J ends lost 5 bases and 3 bases respectively, with 8 bases between them. From germline, CDR1 is MGHDK and CDR2 SYGVNS. The CDR3 covers 13 residues.

This chain joins TRBV19 and TRBJ1-2; 8 nucleotides line up with TRBD1. This CDR3 comprises 16 residues. CDR1 LNHDA and CDR2 SQIVND come from the germline V gene (reference sequence). After removal of 3 bases from V and 2 bases from J, the junction contained 8 bases not matched to a gene. The CDR3 DNA follows: TGTGCCAGTAGTATCTTAGGGACAGGAGAAAACTATGGCTACACCTTC. This encodes CASSILGTGENYGYTF.

The chain links TRBV19 to TRBJ1-1; possible D gene TRBD1, 6 bases. This CDR3 is built from 14 residues. The germline CDR1 and CDR2 sequences are LNHDA and SQIVND (reference sequence). Trimming shortened V by 6 bases and J by 4 bases, and 15 bases separated the two germline ends. The CDR3 here is CASSPGGARTEAFF. The CDR3 DNA is TGTGCCAGTAGCCCGGGGGGCGCGCGCACTGAAGCTTTCTTT.

V is TRBV12-5 and J is TRBJ2-1; D perhaps matches TRBD2 (5 bases). From germline, CDR1 is LGHNT and CDR2 FRNRAP. CDR3 length: 14 amino acids. V was cut by 2 bases and J by 4 bases, with 9 bases left in between. CDR3 bases: TGTGCTAGTGGTTTGAAGCTAGCTTACAATGAGCAGTTCTTC. This gives the protein CASGLKLAYNEQFF.

This rearrangement joins TRBV19 to TRBJ2-1; 11 bases line up with TRBD2. V lost 0 bases to trimming and J lost 9 bases; unmatched junction nucleotides: 4. Germline V gives CDR1 LNHDA, CDR2 SQIVND (reference sequence). The length of the CDR3 is 15 residues. CDR3 sequence: CASSIELAGVGEQFF. In DNA form, the CDR3 reads TGTGCCAGTAGTATAGAACTAGCGGGAGTGGGTGAGCAGTTCTTC.

The chain carries TRBV14 and TRBJ1-6, with D uncertain. Looked up from germline, CDR1 is SGHDN and CDR2 is FVKESK. The CDR3 has 15 residues. V lost 5 bases and J lost 0, with 8 bases in between. The chain's CDR3 is CASSSFSSYNSPLHF. CDR3 nucleotides: TGTGCCAGCAGCTCCTTTAGCTCCTATAATTCACCCCTCCACTTT.

The genes are TRBV3-1 (or the pseudogene TRBV3-2) and TRBJ2-1, with no clear D. CDR1 and CDR2 from the germline V gene are LGHDT and YNNKEL (reference sequence). Trimming removed 0 bases at V and 5 bases at J, with 17 bases between. The CDR3 spans 17 residues. The CDR3 protein is CASSQDPANRIDNEQFF. CDR3 DNA sequence: TGTGCCAGCAGCCAAGATCCAGCGAATCGAATCGACAATGAGCAGTTCTTC.

The rearrangement joins TRBV2 to TRBJ2-5; weak D call: TRBD2 (6 bases). Germline V lookup: CDR1 SNHLY, CDR2 FYNNEI. The CDR3 runs to 13 residues. V lost 6 bases to trimming and J lost 1 base, with 9 bases between them. The CDR3 region is CASSAGLQETQYF. In nucleotides, the CDR3 is TGTGCCAGCAGCGCGGGGCTCCAAGAGACCCAGTACTTC.

As to this clone: Other DNA sequences in this sample translate to the same CDR3. The V gene is TRBV5-1, the J gene TRBJ1-3, with a weak D call TRBD1 (6 bases). The V and J ends lost 2 bases and 1 base respectively, with 7 bases between them. CDR1 is SGHRS, CDR2 YFSETQ, per germline. The CDR3 runs 14 residues. The DNA for the CDR3 is TGCGCCAGCAGCTTACAGGGATCTGGAAACACCATATATTTT. This encodes CASSLQGSGNTIYF.

This chain connects TRBV3-1 (or the pseudogene TRBV3-2) to TRBJ2-1; D is perhaps TRBD2 (5 bases). Between the trimmed V and J ends, which lost 3 bases and 5 bases, there was a span of 8 bases. From germline, CDR1 is LGHDT and CDR2 YNNKEL (reference sequence). The CDR3 totals 13 residues. DNA for the CDR3: TGTGCCAGCAGCCAGACTATCGACAATGAGCAGTTCTTC. Amino acids: CASSQTIDNEQFF.

The rearrangement joins TRBV27 to TRBJ2-1, with TRBD1 matching over 9 bases. The CDR3 is made up of 16 amino acids. Germline CDR1 reads MNHEY; CDR2 reads SMNVEV (reference sequence). V shed 3 bases and J 1 base; nucleotides not matched to a gene: 4. Written as DNA, the CDR3 is TGTGCCAGCAGTTTGGGACAGGGAATTTCCTACAATGAGCAGTTCTTC. Its translation: CASSLGQGISYNEQFF.

J is TRBJ2-7 and V is TRBV19, with 8 nucleotides matching TRBD2. The CDR3 is 15 residues long. Germline loops: CDR1 LNHDA, CDR2 SQIVND (reference sequence). V lost 4 bases, J lost 4 bases, and 9 bases stayed unmatched. The chain's CDR3 is CASSTTSGGFYEQYF. CDR3 bases: TGTGCCAGTAGTACTACTAGCGGAGGTTTTTACGAGCAGTACTTC.

This clone was recorded once. Other DNA sequences in this sample translate to the same CDR3. The chain employs TRBV7-9 and TRBJ1-6, with D possibly being TRBD1 (6 bases). The ends were cut back, 1 base at V and 8 bases at J, with 9 bases in the middle. The CDR3 totals 14 residues. The germline CDR1 and CDR2 sequences are SEHNR and FQNEAQ (reference sequence). The CDR3 nucleotides read TGTGCCAGCAGCTTAGTTGCAGGGGATTCACCCCTCCACTTT. Its translation is CASSLVAGDSPLHF.

The gene calls are TRBV5-1 and TRBJ2-1; 14 bases map to TRBD2. Losses at the gene ends were 3 bases for V and 0 bases for J; bases not matched to a gene: 8. Germline CDR1 reads SGHRS; CDR2 reads YFSETQ. This CDR3 spans 19 amino acids. CDR3 amino acids: CASSSGLAGVRSSYNEQFF. In DNA form, the CDR3 reads TGCGCCAGCAGCTCGGGACTAGCGGGAGTCCGTAGCTCCTACAATGAGCAGTTCTTC. Drawing the rest from reference TRBV5-1 and TRBJ2-1, the complete variable domain is KAGVTQTPRYLIKTRGQQVTLSCSPISGHRSVSWYQQTPGQGLQFLFEYFSETQRNKGNFPGRFSGRQFSNSRSEMNVSTLELGDSALYLCASSSGLAGVRSSYNEQFFGPGTRLTVL.

The V and J genes are TRBV18 and TRBJ1-1; TRBD1 matches 7 bases. J lost 4 bases, V lost 3 bases, and 5 bases had no gene match. In germline, CDR1 is KGHSH, CDR2 LQKENI. CDR3 length equals 14 residues. CDR3 sequence: CASSPWDSPTEAFF. The CDR3 bases are TGTGCCAGCTCACCGTGGGACAGTCCCACTGAAGCTTTCTTT. The variable domain in full, with the rest retrieved from reference TRBV18 and TRBJ1-1, is NAGVMQNPRHLVRRRGQEARLRCSPMKGHSHVYWYRQLPEEGLKFMVYLQKENIIDESGMPKERFSAEFPKEGPSILRIQQVVRGDSAAYFCASSPWDSPTEAFFGQGTRLTVV.

The chain employs TRBV10-3 and TRBJ1-1, with 9 bases identical to TRBD1. CDR1 and CDR2 from the germline V gene are ENHRY and SYGVKD. The CDR3 extends over 13 amino acids. J lost 7 bases, V lost 6 bases, and 6 bases had no gene match. The CDR3 nucleotides read TGTGCCATCAGCAGACAGGGGGTGGATGAAGCTTTCTTT. This translates into CAISRQGVDEAFF.

The chain recombines TRBV7-9 with TRBJ1-4; D unresolved. The germline gives CDR1 SEHNR, CDR2 FQNEAQ (reference sequence). The V gene lost 5 bases and the J gene lost 0 bases, with 13 bases spanning the gap. The CDR3 is made up of 16 amino acids. CDR3 residues: CASSARVRSTNEKLFF. The CDR3 nucleotides read TGTGCCAGCAGCGCGCGGGTCCGATCAACTAATGAAAAACTGTTTTTT.

The rearrangement joins TRBV4-1 to TRBJ2-7, with 8 bases fitting TRBD1. The V and J ends lost 5 bases and 0 bases, in that order; junction bases with no gene match: 3. The germline gives CDR1 MGHRA, CDR2 YSYEKL. The CDR3 totals 14 residues. Written as DNA, the CDR3 is TGCGCCAGCAGCACGACAGGGGCCTCCTACGAGCAGTACTTC. Its protein product is CASSTTGASYEQYF.

This chain joins TRBV14 and TRBJ2-7; 8 bases line up with TRBD2. Germline V CDR1 and CDR2: SGHDN, FVKESK. This CDR3 is built from 19 residues. Trimming removed 1 base from V and 0 bases from J; junction bases left unmatched: 14. The CDR3 spells CASSQGQRYGREVSYEQYF. CDR3 in DNA: TGTGCCAGCAGCCAAGGACAGAGGTATGGGCGGGAGGTCTCCTACGAGCAGTACTTC.

The genes are TRBV5-4 and TRBJ1-2, with D perhaps TRBD1 (6 bases). V dropped 3 bases and J dropped 4 bases, with 16 bases sitting between them. The CDR3 sequence is 15 residues long. In germline, CDR1 is SGHNT, CDR2 YYREEE (reference sequence). The CDR3 loop reads CASSSTGALGYGYTF. In nucleotides, the CDR3 is TGTGCCAGCAGCTCGACAGGTGCCCTGGGCTATGGCTACACCTTC.